This T cell receptor beta chain was documented in a study of T cells in Graves' hyperthyroidism and ophthalmopathy. Study at large: Initial diagnosis, before any treatment, was when peripheral blood was collected.

PBMCs were sourced from more than 9 ml fresh peripheral blood. RNA transcripts provided the source from which TCR beta CDR3 regions were amplified. TCR CDR3 underwent first-round RT-PCR with the HTBI primer set. TCRdb independently ran MiXCR on the multiplex PCR reads; one entry per CDR3 protein. This table has nearly 250,000 distinct CDR3 sequences, around 15% appearing once. The sample holds many counts of this clonotype. Sequenced input: blood. This sequence originates from a woman aged 18-30 years with Graves' ophthalmopathy.

This CDR3 is CASRAILAGGPHEQFF. Here the CDR3 DNA reads TGTGCCAGCAGAGCCATACTAGCGGGAGGGCCCCATGAGCAGTTCTTC. V and J are TRBV28 and TRBJ2-1; 13 positions match TRBD2. Germline V gives CDR1 MDHEN, CDR2 SYDVKM. V shed 6 bases and J 8 bases; nucleotides not matched to a gene: 10. CDR3 length: 16 amino acids.